Described below is a single T cell receptor beta chain sequence and its context. There are many counts of this clonotype. Its recognized antigen is unknown. No base quality values were provided; no much bigger clone lies one nucleotide off. This entry is derived from a study of CD8 T cells in ankylosing spondylitis (dated by TCRdb to the late 2010s). For the wider study: T cell receptor beta repertoires were profiled in healthy donors and ankylosing spondylitis patients so that disease-linked TCR variants could be found. Samples of peripheral blood were taken, and for ankylosing spondylitis patients, synovial fluid was collected as well. The full study cohort comprised about 25 ankylosing spondylitis patients and 85 to 120 healthy donors. General conclusions and limits of the study: Some motif variants had previously been reported in the synovial fluid and blood of reactive arthritis patients, which suggests shared mechanisms of disease initiation. Blood from ankylosing spondylitis patients appeared to be characterized by a TCR beta motif made up of under ten highly homologous amino acid variants. The disease-linked clones had a CD8+ phenotype and were found at relatively low frequencies in peripheral blood. Significant enrichment of the disease-linked clones was reported in matched synovial fluid samples from ankylosing spondylitis patients.

These reads were obtained on an Illumina HiSeq 2500. TCR beta libraries were prepared by quantitative 5'-RACE with molecular barcodes. The original methods were these. A new computational method, built on a probabilistic model of VDJ rearrangement, was used to identify disease-linked TCR variants. The raw public data were reprocessed by TCRdb itself: fastp quality trimming at Q25, MiXCR clonotype calling, in-frame beta chains only. Entries that share a CDR3 protein sequence are merged under the most common genes and DNA. V and J calls and clone size were set by TCRdb, not the authors. The sample data list approximately 42,000 distinct CDR3 sequences, and about 4% of these were observed just once. The ten most abundant clones make up around 4.1% of the sample. The receptor comes from a female donor with ankylosing spondylitis or in good health (not recorded which). The sequenced material came from blood, either unsorted or a sorted T cell fraction (not recorded which).

The DNA reads TGTGCCAGCAGCCCAAGGGACAGCTCCTATAATTCACCCCTCCACTTT. Translation gives CASSPRDSSYNSPLHF. This chain joins TRBV9 to TRBJ1-6; 7 central bases correspond to TRBD1. The CDR3 goes from the cysteine to the phenylalanine over 16 residues. Of the read, only the CDR3 DNA is kept; its 48 bases are in frame from base 1. As encoded in the germline V gene, CDR1 is SGDLS while CDR2 is YYNGEE. Compared with germline, V lacks 4 bases and J lacks 0 bases; bases without a gene match: 4.